Listed below are T cell receptor beta chains from one sample, sequenced in a study of T cells in Graves' hyperthyroidism and ophthalmopathy. TCRdb called the multiplex PCR reads again in MiXCR, with one record for every CDR3 protein. The sample consists of around 340,000 distinct CDR3 sequences, over 15% of them appearing once. The sample comprised blood. Source of these receptors: a woman in her forties or fifties with Graves' hyperthyroidism. Both conserved end residues are part of each CDR3. The D gene is left open where the match is weak. Where a row states a size, it is once, few, many or the class of an expanded clone; other rows omit it.

d_gene: .; abundance: .; j_gene: TRBJ2-2; v_gene: TRBV2; CDR3nt: TGTGCCAGTTCGGGCGGGCTAGTGGACACCGGGGAGCTGTTTTTT; CDR3aa: CASSGGLVDTGELFF
d_gene: TRBD2; abundance: many; j_gene: TRBJ2-1; v_gene: TRBV3-1; CDR3nt: TGTGCCAGCAGCCAAGAAACTAGCGCCTACAATGAGCAGTTCTTC; CDR3aa: CASSQETSAYNEQFF
d_gene: TRBD2; abundance: .; j_gene: TRBJ2-1; v_gene: TRBV27; CDR3nt: TGTGCCAGCAGTTTGGAGGGCGGGAGGTGGGCGGTGACCTACAATGAGCAGTTCTTC; CDR3aa: CASSLEGGRWAVTYNEQFF
d_gene: TRBD2; abundance: few; j_gene: TRBJ2-1; v_gene: TRBV28; CDR3nt: TGTGCCAGCAGTTTTTTGGGACTAGCGGGACCCCGCTACAATGAGCAGTTCTTC; CDR3aa: CASSFLGLAGPRYNEQFF
d_gene: .; abundance: many; j_gene: TRBJ2-1; v_gene: TRBV20-1; CDR3nt: TGCAGTGCCTTATTCAGGGAAAGGGGAACCTCCTACAATGAGCAGTTCTTC; CDR3aa: CSALFRERGTSYNEQFF
d_gene: .; abundance: .; j_gene: TRBJ2-7; v_gene: TRBV30; CDR3nt: TGTGCCTGCGATAGGGGGAGCGAGCAGTACTTC; CDR3aa: CACDRGSEQYF
d_gene: .; abundance: .; j_gene: TRBJ2-2; v_gene: TRBV7-9; CDR3nt: TGTGCCAGCAGCCCCCCCCCCAGACAGCAGGGGATTAACACCGGGGAGCTGTTTTTT; CDR3aa: CASSPPPRQQGINTGELFF
d_gene: .; abundance: many; j_gene: TRBJ1-1; v_gene: TRBV7-8; CDR3nt: TGTGCCAGCAGGCTGCAGGGGATGAACACTGAAGCTTTCTTT; CDR3aa: CASRLQGMNTEAFF
d_gene: .; abundance: .; j_gene: TRBJ2-6; v_gene: TRBV24-1; CDR3nt: TGTGCCACCAGTGACCCCCCTGGCTCTGGGGCCAACGTCCTGACTTTC; CDR3aa: CATSDPPGSGANVLTF
d_gene: TRBD1; abundance: .; j_gene: TRBJ1-1; v_gene: TRBV7-9; CDR3nt: TGTGCCAGCGGCAGACAGGGGATTTGGACTGAAGCTTTCTTT; CDR3aa: CASGRQGIWTEAFF
d_gene: .; abundance: many; j_gene: TRBJ2-1; v_gene: TRBV11-2; CDR3nt: TGTGCCAGCAGCTTAGTAGCACACGGGGGCAATGAGCAGTTCTTC; CDR3aa: CASSLVAHGGNEQFF
d_gene: .; abundance: .; j_gene: TRBJ1-3; v_gene: TRBV12-3/TRBV12-4; CDR3nt: TGTGCCAGCGAGGACGGATTTAGGACCATATATTTT; CDR3aa: CASEDGFRTIYF
d_gene: TRBD2; abundance: .; j_gene: TRBJ2-7; v_gene: TRBV28; CDR3nt: TGTGCCAGCAGTTTTAGCGGGAGGGCCGTCTGGGAGCAGTACTTC; CDR3aa: CASSFSGRAVWEQYF
d_gene: .; abundance: .; j_gene: TRBJ1-5; v_gene: TRBV19; CDR3nt: TGTGCCAGTAGTATGGGGGGTCGGCAGCCCCAGCATTTT; CDR3aa: CASSMGGRQPQHF
d_gene: .; abundance: .; j_gene: TRBJ1-6; v_gene: TRBV6-5; CDR3nt: TGTGCCAGCAGTTCAGGACAAGCAGGGTCACCCCTCCACTTT; CDR3aa: CASSSGQAGSPLHF
d_gene: .; abundance: .; j_gene: TRBJ2-2; v_gene: TRBV18; CDR3nt: TGTGCCAGCTCACCACCTACAGGGTCCACCGGGGAGCTGTTTTTT; CDR3aa: CASSPPTGSTGELFF
d_gene: .; abundance: many; j_gene: TRBJ1-3; v_gene: TRBV6-1; CDR3nt: TGTGCCAGCAGTTCAGTCTCTGGAAACACCATATATTTT; CDR3aa: CASSSVSGNTIYF
d_gene: TRBD1; abundance: few; j_gene: TRBJ1-2; v_gene: TRBV24-1; CDR3nt: TGTGCCACCAGTGATTCACATAAAGGGACAGCGCATGGCTACACCTTC; CDR3aa: CATSDSHKGTAHGYTF
d_gene: .; abundance: many; j_gene: TRBJ2-7; v_gene: TRBV20-1; CDR3nt: TGCAGTGCTAGTATCGGGCAGCCCTCCGGGTACGAGCAGTACTTC; CDR3aa: CSASIGQPSGYEQYF
d_gene: .; abundance: .; j_gene: TRBJ1-2; v_gene: TRBV12-3/TRBV12-4; CDR3nt: TGTGCCAGCAGTTTATTGGAGTGGGCAGGGGATGGCTACACCTTC; CDR3aa: CASSLLEWAGDGYTF
d_gene: .; abundance: .; j_gene: TRBJ2-3; v_gene: TRBV9; CDR3nt: TGTGCCAGCAGCCCTTTGGGCAACTTCCTTAGCACAGATACGCATTATTTT; CDR3aa: CASSPLGNFLSTDTHYF
d_gene: TRBD2; abundance: few; j_gene: TRBJ2-1; v_gene: TRBV7-7; CDR3nt: TGTGCTAGCAGCTTGGGGGTAGCGGGATCCAATGAGCAGTTCTTC; CDR3aa: CASSLGVAGSNEQFF
d_gene: .; abundance: .; j_gene: TRBJ1-5; v_gene: TRBV12-3/TRBV12-4; CDR3nt: TGTGCCAGCAGTTTATCGGCAGAGCCCCAGCATTTT; CDR3aa: CASSLSAEPQHF
d_gene: .; abundance: many; j_gene: TRBJ1-1; v_gene: TRBV10-3; CDR3nt: TGTGCCATCGGCGGGGGGGGTTACACTGAAGCTTTCTTT; CDR3aa: CAIGGGGYTEAFF
d_gene: .; abundance: .; j_gene: TRBJ2-6; v_gene: TRBV27; CDR3nt: TGTGCCACGGCCGGGTTGTTTGGGGCCAACGTCCTGACTTTC; CDR3aa: CATAGLFGANVLTF
d_gene: TRBD2; abundance: many; j_gene: TRBJ2-3; v_gene: TRBV28; CDR3nt: TGTGCCAGCAGTTGGACTAGCGGCACAGATACGCAGTATTTT; CDR3aa: CASSWTSGTDTQYF
d_gene: TRBD1; abundance: few; j_gene: TRBJ2-7; v_gene: TRBV9; CDR3nt: TGTGCCAGCAGCGTGGATGGACAGGGATTGAGAGAGCAGTACTTC; CDR3aa: CASSVDGQGLREQYF
d_gene: .; abundance: .; j_gene: TRBJ2-5; v_gene: TRBV15; CDR3nt: TGTGCCACCAGCAGAGACAGGGGATCTCCACAAGAGACCCAGTACTTC; CDR3aa: CATSRDRGSPQETQYF
d_gene: .; abundance: .; j_gene: TRBJ1-1; v_gene: TRBV29-1; CDR3nt: TGCAGCGTCTACAGGGAGAGTAGCACTGAAGCTTTCTTT; CDR3aa: CSVYRESSTEAFF
d_gene: .; abundance: few; j_gene: TRBJ2-5; v_gene: TRBV5-4; CDR3nt: TGTGCCAGCAGCTTGGGGCTAGCCTTCCAAGAGACCCAGTACTTC; CDR3aa: CASSLGLAFQETQYF
d_gene: .; abundance: many; j_gene: TRBJ2-1; v_gene: TRBV6-1; CDR3nt: TGTGCCAGCGTTCGGCAACCGGGACGCAGCTACAATGAGCAGTTCTTC; CDR3aa: CASVRQPGRSYNEQFF
d_gene: .; abundance: few; j_gene: TRBJ2-5; v_gene: TRBV20-1; CDR3nt: TGCAGTGCTGGGGCAGATTTAGCGAACGAACAAGAGACCCAGTACTTC; CDR3aa: CSAGADLANEQETQYF
d_gene: .; abundance: .; j_gene: TRBJ1-1; v_gene: TRBV11-2; CDR3nt: TGTGCCAGCAGCTTATTAGAGAGTATGTACACTGAAGCTTTCTTT; CDR3aa: CASSLLESMYTEAFF
d_gene: .; abundance: .; j_gene: TRBJ2-1; v_gene: TRBV5-1; CDR3nt: TGCGCCAGCAGCTTGGGTATTGGCGGAGACAATGAGCAGTTCTTC; CDR3aa: CASSLGIGGDNEQFF
d_gene: .; abundance: .; j_gene: TRBJ1-5; v_gene: TRBV28; CDR3nt: TGTGCCAGCAGTTTGTTGGACCGGAGAAGCAATCAGCCCCAGCATTTT; CDR3aa: CASSLLDRRSNQPQHF
d_gene: .; abundance: many; j_gene: TRBJ1-1; v_gene: TRBV10-3; CDR3nt: TGTGCCATCAGTGAATATCTGGTTGAGAGTGAAGCTTTCTTT; CDR3aa: CAISEYLVESEAFF
d_gene: TRBD2; abundance: .; j_gene: TRBJ2-3; v_gene: TRBV29-1; CDR3nt: TGCAGCGTTGATTTAGCGGGAGGTGCAGATACGCAGTATTTT; CDR3aa: CSVDLAGGADTQYF
d_gene: TRBD1; abundance: many; j_gene: TRBJ2-7; v_gene: TRBV12-3/TRBV12-4; CDR3nt: TGTGCCAGCACATCCCAGGGGGAAAGTTACGAGCAGTACTTC; CDR3aa: CASTSQGESYEQYF
d_gene: .; abundance: many; j_gene: TRBJ2-5; v_gene: TRBV2; CDR3nt: TGTGCCAGCAATCTTAGGGAGACCCAGTACTTC; CDR3aa: CASNLRETQYF
d_gene: .; abundance: .; j_gene: TRBJ2-1; v_gene: TRBV5-1; CDR3nt: TGCGCCAGCAGCCCGAGCGGTGGGGAAAGCTCCTACAATGAGCAGTTCTTC; CDR3aa: CASSPSGGESSYNEQFF
d_gene: .; abundance: many; j_gene: TRBJ2-1; v_gene: TRBV6-1; CDR3nt: TGTGCCAGCAGCCCCCAATCGGGGAACTACAATGAGCAGTTCTTC; CDR3aa: CASSPQSGNYNEQFF
d_gene: TRBD1; abundance: .; j_gene: TRBJ2-2; v_gene: TRBV6-5; CDR3nt: TGTGCCAGCAGTTACTTTCCCGGGACAGGGTCCCTTGGTGGGGAGCTGTTTTTT; CDR3aa: CASSYFPGTGSLGGELFF
d_gene: TRBD1; abundance: many; j_gene: TRBJ1-2; v_gene: TRBV28; CDR3nt: TGTGCCAGCAGTCTCCGGGACAGGGTTGGTTATGGCTACACCTTC; CDR3aa: CASSLRDRVGYGYTF
d_gene: .; abundance: .; j_gene: TRBJ1-1; v_gene: TRBV4-2; CDR3nt: TGTGCCAGCAGCCATGATAGATTGAACACTGAAGCTTTCTTT; CDR3aa: CASSHDRLNTEAFF
d_gene: TRBD1; abundance: .; j_gene: TRBJ2-5; v_gene: TRBV6-1; CDR3nt: TGTGCCAGCAGTCAGGGGGCGACCGGAGAGACCCAGTACTTC; CDR3aa: CASSQGATGETQYF
d_gene: .; abundance: few; j_gene: TRBJ2-7; v_gene: TRBV20-1; CDR3nt: TGCAGTGGCCGGACGGCAAACTCCTACGAGCAGTACTTC; CDR3aa: CSGRTANSYEQYF
d_gene: .; abundance: many; j_gene: TRBJ1-2; v_gene: TRBV18; CDR3nt: TGTGCCAGCTCACCTAATGGCGGGGGTTCCAATGGCTACACCTTC; CDR3aa: CASSPNGGGSNGYTF